The 19 T cell receptor beta chains presented below share a single source sample, sequenced in a study of blood T cell repertoires in COVID-19. Sequencing was performed with immunoSEQ multiplex PCR; in TCRdb, only in-frame clones are kept and a portion is missing. In the table there are over 200,000 clones, 75% to 90% of which are singletons. Sequenced material: peripheral blood. The receptor source for this set is a woman in her twenties or thirties who had recovered from COVID-19.

This chain connects TRBV2 to TRBJ2-1; 11 bases map to TRBD1. Unmatched junction bases numbered 8, after V lost 7 bases and J lost 3 bases. Germline lookup yields CDR1 SNHLY and CDR2 FYNNEI. CDR3 size: 16 residues. CDR3 residues: CASTLGTGGIYNEQFF. CDR3 DNA: TGTGCCAGCACCCTCGGGACAGGGGGAATCTACAATGAGCAGTTCTTC.

This clone was found a few times. This chain links TRBV3-1 (or the pseudogene TRBV3-2) with TRBJ2-5; 8 bases are a match to TRBD2. The CDR3 is 18 residues long. After removal of 4 bases from V and 3 bases from J, the junction contained 16 bases not matched to a gene. Germline loops: CDR1 LGHDT, CDR2 YNNKEL (reference sequence). CDR3 DNA sequence: TGTGCCAGCAGCCCAGCAGCGGGGGCCCAGGGATGGGAAGAGACCCAGTACTTC. Translating it yields CASSPAAGAQGWEETQYF.

The V call is TRBV3-1 (or the pseudogene TRBV3-2), the J call TRBJ2-6; D possibly corresponds to TRBD2 (5 bases). The CDR3 is 18 amino acids. The V end was cut by 4 bases, the J end by 0 bases, with 16 bases between. CDR1 and CDR2 from the germline V gene are LGHDT and YNNKEL (reference sequence). CDR3: CASSPSRGLTSGANVLTF. The CDR3 nucleotides read TGTGCCAGCAGCCCATCTCGGGGTTTGACCTCTGGGGCCAACGTCCTGACTTTC.

The CDR3 sequence: CASSSGTSGGMYQETQYF. CDR3 sequence (DNA): TGTGCCAGCAGCTCTGGGACTAGCGGGGGGATGTACCAAGAGACCCAGTACTTC. This chain uses TRBV9 with TRBJ2-5, with TRBD2 identical over 15 bases. The J segment lost 0 bases and the V segment lost 4 bases, leaving 7 bases of the junction unmatched. In germline, CDR1 is SGDLS, CDR2 YYNGEE. The CDR3 runs 18 residues.

The chain uses TRBV6-5 and TRBJ1-1; TRBD1 agrees at 7 bases. The CDR3 spans 11 residues. Germline V lookup: CDR1 MNHEY, CDR2 SVGAGI. The V and J ends lost 8 bases and 6 bases, in that order; junction bases with no gene match: 3. This CDR3 is CASLRGPEAFF. The CDR3 bases are TGTGCCAGCCTAAGGGGGCCTGAAGCTTTCTTT.

V usage is TRBV9 and J usage is TRBJ2-3; no clear D. The V gene's germline CDR1 is SGDLS and CDR2 YYNGEE. V lost 3 bases and J 6 bases, leaving 11 bases between the germline ends. This CDR3 region has 13 residues. The CDR3 region is CASSATFWDTQYF. DNA of the CDR3: TGTGCCAGCAGCGCAACTTTTTGGGATACGCAGTATTTT.

This chain uses TRBV27 with TRBJ2-7; TRBD1 agrees at 7 bases. The junction had 11 bases not matched to a gene; V was cut back by 5 bases and J by 1 base. The CDR3 extends over 16 amino acids. CDR1 and CDR2 (germline): MNHEY, SMNVEV (reference sequence). The CDR3 sequence is CASSPLQGYLSYEQYF. In nucleotides, the CDR3 is TGTGCCAGCAGTCCCCTACAGGGGTACTTATCCTACGAGCAGTACTTC.

CDR3 region: CASSPALVTTNEKLFF. CDR3 sequence (DNA): TGTGCCAGCAGCCCGGCTCTAGTCACAACTAATGAAAAACTGTTTTTT. J is TRBJ1-4 and V is TRBV5-5; D not resolved. Germline CDR1 is SGHKS and CDR2 is YYEKEE (reference sequence). This CDR3 has 16 residues. The V and J ends lost 4 bases and 0 bases respectively, with 13 bases between them.

The chain couples TRBV30 to TRBJ2-5, with 8 positions matching TRBD1. Germline lookup yields CDR1 GTSNPN and CDR2 SVGIG (reference sequence). The length of the CDR3 is 13 residues. The V and J ends lost 4 bases and 5 bases, in that order; junction bases with no gene match: 6. The CDR3 region is CAWIGQGRETQYF. In DNA, the CDR3 is TGTGCCTGGATTGGACAGGGCCGGGAGACCCAGTACTTC.

The chain couples TRBV6-2 or TRBV6-3 to TRBJ1-1; D remains unclear. With 3 bases removed from V and 5 bases from J, the gap between germline ends came to 25 bases. The CDR3 has 18 amino acids. Germline V gene sequence: CDR1 MNHEY, CDR2 SVGEGT. The DNA for the CDR3 is TGTGCCAGCAGTTATTTGAGAGGGAGATCAAGCGGAGGGACTGAAGCTTTCTTT. Translation gives CASSYLRGRSSGGTEAFF.

The V call is TRBV5-1, the J call TRBJ2-1, with a tentative D call TRBD2 (6 bases). V lost 0 bases and J lost 16, with 17 bases in between. The CDR3 sequence is 13 residues long. CDR1 is SGHRS and CDR2 is YFSETQ in the germline V gene. The CDR3 sequence: CASSLEISGPGFF. CDR3 DNA sequence: TGCGCCAGCAGCTTGGAAATTAGCGGCCCTGGATTCTTC.

This clone was counted between two and nine times. The gene calls are TRBV5-1 and TRBJ2-3; 9 bases map to TRBD2. CDR1 is SGHRS, CDR2 YFSETQ, per germline. The CDR3 covers 16 residues. Trimming cost V 0 bases and J 2 bases; bases outside gene matches: 4. The CDR3 DNA is TGCGCCAGCAGCTTGGGTCTAGCGGGGTACACAGATACGCAGTATTTT. Protein sequence: CASSLGLAGYTDTQYF.

As regards this clone: Other DNA sequences in this sample translate to the same CDR3. The chain recombines TRBV2 with TRBJ1-2, with TRBD1 matching over 8 bases. The J segment lost 5 bases and the V segment lost 6 bases, leaving 8 bases of the junction unmatched. Germline CDR1 SNHLY, CDR2 FYNNEI. The CDR3 has 14 amino acids. The CDR3 DNA sequence: TGTGCCAGCAGAACAGGGGGTGTGGGGTATGGCTACACCTTC. Translation: CASRTGGVGYGYTF.

This clone was seen a single time. This sequence joins TRBV20-1 and TRBJ2-7; a weak D match, TRBD2 (6 bases). Germline CDR1 and CDR2: DFQATT and SNEGSKA (reference sequence). This CDR3 is 13 amino acids long. Trimming removed 3 bases from V and 6 bases from J, with 15 bases in between. As DNA, the CDR3 is TGCAGTGCTAGTCGGTCGGGACTCCTCGAGCAGTACTTC. This encodes CSASRSGLLEQYF.

This clone appeared once. The rearrangement uses TRBV4-2 and TRBJ2-7, with TRBD1 matching over 7 bases. V dropped 2 bases and J dropped 0; count of bases not matched to a gene: 1. The CDR3 is 14 amino acids. Looked up from germline, CDR1 is LGHNA and CDR2 is YNFKEQ. The CDR3 region is CASSQRDSSYEQYF. The CDR3 DNA follows: TGTGCCAGCAGCCAAAGGGACAGCTCCTACGAGCAGTACTTC.

CDR3 nucleotides: TGTGCCAGCAGCTTAGGCCTAGGGACTAGCGGCACAGATACGCAGTATTTT. It codes for CASSLGLGTSGTDTQYF. This rearrangement joins TRBV11-2 to TRBJ2-3, with 10 bases fitting TRBD2. V dropped 1 base and J dropped 1; count of bases not matched to a gene: 5. The CDR3 length is 17 residues. Germline assignment: CDR1 SGHAT and CDR2 FQNNGV.

The chain links TRBV7-7 to TRBJ1-4, with a tentative D call TRBD1 (6 bases). Germline values: CDR1 SSHAT, CDR2 FNYEAQ (reference sequence). The CDR3 extends over 15 amino acids. V lost 3 bases and J lost 0, with 8 bases in between. CDR3 in DNA: TGTGCCAGCAGCTTCGGGACACCAACTAATGAAAAACTGTTTTTT. It yields the protein CASSFGTPTNEKLFF.

The chain is built from TRBV6-5 and TRBJ2-7; 8 positions match TRBD1. This CDR3 is 15 amino acids long. V lost 7 bases to trimming and J lost 0 bases; unmatched junction nucleotides: 8. Germline V gene data show CDR1 as MNHEY and CDR2 as SVGAGI. In nucleotides, the CDR3 is TGTGCCAGCACATGGGACAGGCTGTCCTCCTACGAGCAGTACTTC. It translates to CASTWDRLSSYEQYF.

The chain combines TRBV5-5 with TRBJ1-2, with 12 bases lining up with TRBD1. The CDR3 has 16 amino acids. The V segment lost 0 bases and the J segment 4 bases; nucleotides outside the gene matches: 4. Germline loops: CDR1 SGHKS, CDR2 YYEKEE (reference sequence). As DNA, the CDR3 is TGTGCCAGCAGCTTGGCGGGGACAGGGGGCGCCTATGGCTACACCTTC. Translation: CASSLAGTGGAYGYTF. Looking up the rest from reference TRBV5-5 and TRBJ1-2 gives the full variable domain: DAGVTQSPTHLIKTRGQQVTLRCSPISGHKSVSWYQQVLGQGPQFIFQYYEKEERGRGNFPDRFSARQFPNYSSELNVNALLLGDSALYLCASSLAGTGGAYGYTFGSGTRLTVV.